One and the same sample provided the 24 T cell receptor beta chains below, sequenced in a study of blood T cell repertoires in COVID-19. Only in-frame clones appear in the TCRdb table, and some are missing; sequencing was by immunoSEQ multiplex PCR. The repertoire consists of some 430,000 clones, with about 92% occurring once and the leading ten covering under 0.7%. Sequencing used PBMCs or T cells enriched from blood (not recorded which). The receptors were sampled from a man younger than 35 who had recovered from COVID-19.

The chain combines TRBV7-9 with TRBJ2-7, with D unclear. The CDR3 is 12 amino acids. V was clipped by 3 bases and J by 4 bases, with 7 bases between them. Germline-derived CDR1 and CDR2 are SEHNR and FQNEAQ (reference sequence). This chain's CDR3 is CASSLTHYEQYF. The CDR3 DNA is TGTGCCAGCAGCTTGACACATTACGAGCAGTACTTC.

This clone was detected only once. CDR3 in DNA: TGTGCCAGCAGCCGTGGCTTTAACTCACCCCTCCACTTT. This gives the protein CASSRGFNSPLHF. V usage is TRBV27 and J usage is TRBJ1-6; D gene ambiguous. V gave up 6 bases and J gave up 10 bases, with 13 bases separating them. Germline CDR1 reads MNHEY; CDR2 reads SMNVEV (reference sequence). This CDR3 has 13 residues.

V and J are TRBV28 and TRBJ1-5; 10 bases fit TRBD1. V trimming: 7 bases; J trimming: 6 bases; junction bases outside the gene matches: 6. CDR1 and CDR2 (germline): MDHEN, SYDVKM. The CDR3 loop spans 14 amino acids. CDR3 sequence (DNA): TGTGCCAGCAAGACAGGGGGCGCGGGTCAGCCCCAGCATTTT. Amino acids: CASKTGGAGQPQHF. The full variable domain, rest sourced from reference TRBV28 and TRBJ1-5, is DVKVTQSSRYLVKRTGEKVFLECVQDMDHENMFWYRQDPGLGLRLIYFSYDVKMKEKGDIPEGYSVSREKKERFSLILESASTNQTSMYLCASKTGGAGQPQHFGDGTRLSIL.

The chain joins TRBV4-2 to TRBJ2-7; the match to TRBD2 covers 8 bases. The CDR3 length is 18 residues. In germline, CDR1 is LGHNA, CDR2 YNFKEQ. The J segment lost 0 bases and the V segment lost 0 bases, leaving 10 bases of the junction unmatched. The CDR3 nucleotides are TGTGCCAGCAGCCAAGAACCCCAAACTAGCGGCGTCTCCTACGAGCAGTACTTC. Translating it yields CASSQEPQTSGVSYEQYF.

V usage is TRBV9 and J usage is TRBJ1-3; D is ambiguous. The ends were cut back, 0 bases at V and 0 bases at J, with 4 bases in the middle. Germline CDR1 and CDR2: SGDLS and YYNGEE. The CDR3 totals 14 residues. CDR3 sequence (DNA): TGTGCCAGCAGCGTAGTTAGCTCTGGAAACACCATATATTTT. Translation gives CASSVVSSGNTIYF.

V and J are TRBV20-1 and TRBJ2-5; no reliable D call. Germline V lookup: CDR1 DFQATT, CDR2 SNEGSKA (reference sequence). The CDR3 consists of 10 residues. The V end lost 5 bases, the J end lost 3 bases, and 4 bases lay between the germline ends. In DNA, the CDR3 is TGCAGTGCTTCTGAAGAGACCCAGTACTTC. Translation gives CSASEETQYF.

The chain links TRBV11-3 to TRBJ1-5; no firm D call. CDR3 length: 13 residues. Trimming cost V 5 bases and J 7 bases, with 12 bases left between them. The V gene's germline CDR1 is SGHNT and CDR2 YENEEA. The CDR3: CASSTRHGQPQHF. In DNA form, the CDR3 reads TGTGCCAGCAGCACCCGACACGGCCAGCCCCAGCATTTT.

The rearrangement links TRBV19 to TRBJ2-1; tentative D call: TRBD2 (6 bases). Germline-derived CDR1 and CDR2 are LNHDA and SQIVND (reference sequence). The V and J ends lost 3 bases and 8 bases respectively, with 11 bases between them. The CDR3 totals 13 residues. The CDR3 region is CASSISSGDEQFF. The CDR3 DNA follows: TGTGCCAGTAGTATTTCATCGGGAGATGAGCAGTTCTTC.

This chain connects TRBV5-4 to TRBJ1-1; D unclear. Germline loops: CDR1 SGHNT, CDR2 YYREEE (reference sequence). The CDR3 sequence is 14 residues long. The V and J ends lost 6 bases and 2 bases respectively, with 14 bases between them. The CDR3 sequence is CASTPPEANTEAFF. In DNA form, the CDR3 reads TGTGCCAGCACCCCCCCCGAGGCAAACACTGAAGCTTTCTTT.

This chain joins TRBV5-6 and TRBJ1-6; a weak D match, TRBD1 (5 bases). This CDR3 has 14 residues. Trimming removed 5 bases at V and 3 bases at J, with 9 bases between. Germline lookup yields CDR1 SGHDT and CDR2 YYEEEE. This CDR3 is CASRVTVYNSPLHF. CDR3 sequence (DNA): TGTGCCAGCAGGGTGACAGTCTATAATTCACCCCTCCACTTT.

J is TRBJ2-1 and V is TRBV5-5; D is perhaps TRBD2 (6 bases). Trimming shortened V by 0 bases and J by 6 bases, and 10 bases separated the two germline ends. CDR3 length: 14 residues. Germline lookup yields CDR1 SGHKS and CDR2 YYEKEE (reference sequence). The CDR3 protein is CASSLAGAVNEQFF. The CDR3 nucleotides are TGTGCCAGCAGCTTGGCGGGAGCGGTCAATGAGCAGTTCTTC.

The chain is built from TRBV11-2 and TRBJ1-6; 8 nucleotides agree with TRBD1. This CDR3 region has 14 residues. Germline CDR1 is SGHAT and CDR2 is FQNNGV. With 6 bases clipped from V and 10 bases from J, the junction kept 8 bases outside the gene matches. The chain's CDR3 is CASRYDRGTSPLHF. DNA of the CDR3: TGTGCCAGCAGATATGACAGGGGAACATCACCCCTCCACTTT.

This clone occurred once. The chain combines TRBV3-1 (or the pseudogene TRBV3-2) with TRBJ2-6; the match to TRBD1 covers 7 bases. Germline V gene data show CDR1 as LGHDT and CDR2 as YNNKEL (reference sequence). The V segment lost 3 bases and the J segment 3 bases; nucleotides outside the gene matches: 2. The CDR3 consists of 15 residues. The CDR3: CASSQGTVGANVLTF. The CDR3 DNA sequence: TGTGCCAGCAGCCAGGGGACAGTTGGGGCCAACGTCCTGACTTTC.

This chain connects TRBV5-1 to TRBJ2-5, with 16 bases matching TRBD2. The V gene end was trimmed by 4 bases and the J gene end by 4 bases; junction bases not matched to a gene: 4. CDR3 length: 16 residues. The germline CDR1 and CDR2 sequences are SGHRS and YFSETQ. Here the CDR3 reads CASSRGLAGGGETQYF. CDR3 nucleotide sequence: TGCGCCAGCAGCAGGGGACTAGCGGGAGGGGGAGAGACCCAGTACTTC.

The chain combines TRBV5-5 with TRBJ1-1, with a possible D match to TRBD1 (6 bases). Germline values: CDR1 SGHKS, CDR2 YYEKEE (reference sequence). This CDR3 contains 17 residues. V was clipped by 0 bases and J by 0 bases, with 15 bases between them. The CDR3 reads CASSLDREWYMNTEAFF. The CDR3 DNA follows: TGTGCCAGCAGCTTGGACAGGGAGTGGTACATGAACACTGAAGCTTTCTTT.

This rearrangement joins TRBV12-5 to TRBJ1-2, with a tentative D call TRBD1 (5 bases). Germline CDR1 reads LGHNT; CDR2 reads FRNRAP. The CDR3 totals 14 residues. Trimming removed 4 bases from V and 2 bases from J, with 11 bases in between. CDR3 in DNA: TGTGCTAGTGGTTGGTGGGGGGGAAACTATGGCTACACCTTC. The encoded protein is CASGWWGGNYGYTF.

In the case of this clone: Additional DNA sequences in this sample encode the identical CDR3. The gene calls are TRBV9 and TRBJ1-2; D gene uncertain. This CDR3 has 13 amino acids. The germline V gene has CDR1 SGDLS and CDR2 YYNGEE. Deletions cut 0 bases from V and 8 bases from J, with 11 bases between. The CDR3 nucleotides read TGTGCCAGCAGCGTAGAAGGAGTACGAGGCTACACCTTC. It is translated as CASSVEGVRGYTF.

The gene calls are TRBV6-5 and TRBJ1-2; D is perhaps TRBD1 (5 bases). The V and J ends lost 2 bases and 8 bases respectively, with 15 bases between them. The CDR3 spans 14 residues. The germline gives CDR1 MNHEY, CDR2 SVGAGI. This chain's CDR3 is CASSYAGQGRGYTF. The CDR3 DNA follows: TGTGCCAGCAGTTACGCCGGGCAGGGCCGCGGCTACACCTTC.

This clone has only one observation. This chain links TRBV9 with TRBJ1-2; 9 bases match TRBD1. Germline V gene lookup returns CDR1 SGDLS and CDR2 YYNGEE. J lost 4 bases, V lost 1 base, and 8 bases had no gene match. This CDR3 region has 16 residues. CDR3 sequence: CASSVSPTGGGYGYTF. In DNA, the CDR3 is TGTGCCAGCAGCGTATCCCCTACAGGGGGCGGCTATGGCTACACCTTC. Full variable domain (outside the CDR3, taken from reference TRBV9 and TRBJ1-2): DSGVTQTPKHLITATGQRVTLRCSPRSGDLSVYWYQQSLDQGLQFLIQYYNGEERAKGNILERFSAQQFPDLHSELNLSSLELGDSALYFCASSVSPTGGGYGYTFGSGTRLTVV.

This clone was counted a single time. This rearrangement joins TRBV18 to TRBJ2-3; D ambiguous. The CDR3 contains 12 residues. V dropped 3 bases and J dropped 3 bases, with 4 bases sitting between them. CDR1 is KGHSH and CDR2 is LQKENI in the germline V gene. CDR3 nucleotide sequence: TGTGCCAGCTCACCCGGGACAGATACGCAGTATTTT. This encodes CASSPGTDTQYF.

Here the CDR3 DNA reads TGTGCCAGCAGCGCCCGGACAGGGATTGTTAGCTACACCTTC. Translated: CASSARTGIVSYTF. V is TRBV9 and J is TRBJ1-2, with 8 bases fitting TRBD1. Trimming took 3 bases from V and 9 from J; bases not matched to a gene: 10. The CDR3 spans 14 residues. Germline V gives CDR1 SGDLS, CDR2 YYNGEE. The variable domain in full, completed from reference TRBV9 and TRBJ1-2, reads DSGVTQTPKHLITATGQRVTLRCSPRSGDLSVYWYQQSLDQGLQFLIQYYNGEERAKGNILERFSAQQFPDLHSELNLSSLELGDSALYFCASSARTGIVSYTFGSGTRLTVV.

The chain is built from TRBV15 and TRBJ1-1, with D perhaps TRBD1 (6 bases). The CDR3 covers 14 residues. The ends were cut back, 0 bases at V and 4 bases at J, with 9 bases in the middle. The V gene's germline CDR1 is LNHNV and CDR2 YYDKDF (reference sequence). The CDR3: CATSRDLRGTEAFF. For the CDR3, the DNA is TGTGCCACCAGCAGAGACCTCAGGGGCACTGAAGCTTTCTTT.

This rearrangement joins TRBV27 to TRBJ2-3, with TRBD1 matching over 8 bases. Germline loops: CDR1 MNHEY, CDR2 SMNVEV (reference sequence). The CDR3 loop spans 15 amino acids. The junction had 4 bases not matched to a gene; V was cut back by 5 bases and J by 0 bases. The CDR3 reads CASSPGQGSTDTQYF. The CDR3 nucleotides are TGTGCCAGCAGTCCCGGACAGGGAAGCACAGATACGCAGTATTTT.

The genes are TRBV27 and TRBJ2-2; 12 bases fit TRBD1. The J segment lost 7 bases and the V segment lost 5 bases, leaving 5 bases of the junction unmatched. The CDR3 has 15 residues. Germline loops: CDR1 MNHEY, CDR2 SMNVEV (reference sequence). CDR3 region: CASSLGTGGGGELFF. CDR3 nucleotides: TGTGCCAGCAGTCTCGGGACAGGGGGCGGCGGGGAGCTGTTTTTT.